This T cell receptor beta chain appears in the sequencing data of a study of CXCR3-negative and CXCR3-positive naive CD8 T cells. Findings and caveats of the study: Both naive subsets showed comparably high diversity, and memory CD8+ cells showed much lower diversity.

CDR3 length equals 15 residues. Germline lookup yields CDR1 MNHEY and CDR2 SVGAGI. About this clonotype itself: Its antigen is undetermined.

The study made its TRB cDNA libraries by 5' RACE, adding UMI labels. TCRdb re-analyzed the 5' RACE reads; it lists each CDR3 protein once, without DNA. With some 130,000 distinct CDR3 sequences in the sample, the ten largest clones hold roughly 0.29%. The sample consisted of naive CXCR3- CD8+ T cells from blood. Subset specified: CD45RO-CCR7+CD27+CD95- naive CD8+ T cells lacking CXCR3 (TNR3-). The V and J genes are TRBV6-5 and TRBJ2-5; the TCRdb call, TRBD1, lacks DNA for checking. The TCR originated in a human donor in good health. Some clones in this sample may be carry-over from other donors' samples. CDR3 loop: CASSSPPSGQETQYF.